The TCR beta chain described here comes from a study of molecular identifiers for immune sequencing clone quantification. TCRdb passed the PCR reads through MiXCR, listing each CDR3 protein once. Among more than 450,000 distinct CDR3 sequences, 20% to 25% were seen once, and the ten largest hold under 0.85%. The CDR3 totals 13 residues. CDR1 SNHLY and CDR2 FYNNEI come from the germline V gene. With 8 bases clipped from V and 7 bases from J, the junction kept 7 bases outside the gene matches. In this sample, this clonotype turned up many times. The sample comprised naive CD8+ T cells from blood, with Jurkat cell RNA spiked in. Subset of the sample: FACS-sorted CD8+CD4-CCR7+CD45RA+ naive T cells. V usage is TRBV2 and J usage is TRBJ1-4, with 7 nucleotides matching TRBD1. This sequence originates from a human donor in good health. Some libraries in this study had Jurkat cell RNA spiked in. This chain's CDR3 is CASSTGWREKLFF. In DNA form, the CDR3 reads TGTGCCAGCTCGACAGGGTGGCGTGAAAAACTGTTTTTT.